The TCR beta chain under discussion was sequenced for a study of beta chain features in type 1 diabetes. Germline-derived CDR1 and CDR2 are SGHTA and FQGTGA. CDR3 size: 13 residues. J was trimmed by 8 bases and V by 5 bases; bases with no gene match: 8. With respect to this clone: What it binds is unknown.

Regarding the study as a whole: People with Type 1 diabetes carried modestly yet significantly shorter TCRB CDR3s in all four CD4+ subsets. Patients' naive, central memory and regulatory TCRB repertoires appeared more alike than those of healthy donors.

All of the isolated RNA was reverse transcribed, so expressed TCRB transcripts were sequenced. TCRdb keeps only in-frame clones here, not all; method: immunoSEQ multiplex PCR. The sample shows 600,000 to 750,000 clones, over 10% of them seen only once. The source material was naive CD4+ T cells from blood. The V call is TRBV7-3, the J call TRBJ1-1; TRBD1 agrees at 7 bases. The TCR was taken from a man aged 25 to 45 with type 1 diabetes. CDR3 amino acids: CASSPFRDSEAFF. In nucleotides, the CDR3 is TGTGCCAGCAGCCCCTTCCGGGACAGCGAAGCTTTCTTT.